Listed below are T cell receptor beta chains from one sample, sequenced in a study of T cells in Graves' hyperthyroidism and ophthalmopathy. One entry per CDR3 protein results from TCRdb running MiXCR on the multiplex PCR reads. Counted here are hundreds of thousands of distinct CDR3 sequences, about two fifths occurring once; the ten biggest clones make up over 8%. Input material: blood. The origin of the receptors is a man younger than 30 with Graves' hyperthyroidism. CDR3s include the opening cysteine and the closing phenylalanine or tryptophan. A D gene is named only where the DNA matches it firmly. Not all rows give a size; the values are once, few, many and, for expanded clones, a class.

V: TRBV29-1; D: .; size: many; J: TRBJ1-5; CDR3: CSVETGGNQPQHF; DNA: TGCAGCGTTGAGACGGGAGGGAATCAGCCCCAGCATTTT
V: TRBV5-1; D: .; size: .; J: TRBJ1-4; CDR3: CASSLIPNEKLFF; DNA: TGCGCCAGCAGCTTGATCCCGAATGAAAAACTGTTTTTT
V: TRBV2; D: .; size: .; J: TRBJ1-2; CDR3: CASSEGATNYGYTF; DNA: TGTGCCAGCAGTGAAGGGGCGACTAACTATGGCTACACCTTC
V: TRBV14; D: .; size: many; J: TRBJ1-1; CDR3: CASSQDGDEAFF; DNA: TGTGCCAGCAGCCAAGATGGGGATGAAGCTTTCTTT
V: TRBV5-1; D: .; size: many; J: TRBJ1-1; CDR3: CASSLETGQAFF; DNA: TGCGCCAGCAGCTTGGAAACAGGGCAAGCTTTCTTT
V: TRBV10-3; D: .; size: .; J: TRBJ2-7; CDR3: CAISEGQYF; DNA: TGTGCCATAAGTGAAGGGCAGTACTTC
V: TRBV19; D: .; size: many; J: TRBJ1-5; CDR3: CASSQGSTNQPQHF; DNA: TGTGCCAGTAGTCAGGGGAGTACCAATCAGCCCCAGCATTTT
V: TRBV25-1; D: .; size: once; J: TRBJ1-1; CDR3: CARDPGLGLAEAFF; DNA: TGTGCTAGAGATCCGGGACTGGGGCTCGCTGAAGCTTTCTTT
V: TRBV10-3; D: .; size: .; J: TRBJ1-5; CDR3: CATNRDSNQPQHF; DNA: TGTGCCACCAACCGGGACAGCAATCAGCCCCAGCATTTT
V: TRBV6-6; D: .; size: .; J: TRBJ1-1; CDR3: CAGGGARTRETEAFF; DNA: TGTGCCGGTGGGGGCGCGAGGACGAGGGAGACTGAAGCTTTCTTT
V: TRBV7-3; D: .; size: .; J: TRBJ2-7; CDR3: CASSSHQGGLNEQYF; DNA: TGTGCCAGCAGCTCACATCAGGGGGGGTTGAACGAGCAGTACTTC
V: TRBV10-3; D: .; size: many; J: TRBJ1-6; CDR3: CAISDRGGNSPLHF; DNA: TGTGCCATCAGTGACCGAGGGGGAAATTCACCCCTCCACTTT
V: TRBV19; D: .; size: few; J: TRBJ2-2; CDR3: CASRVHTGELFF; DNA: TGTGCCAGTAGGGTTCACACCGGGGAGCTGTTTTTT
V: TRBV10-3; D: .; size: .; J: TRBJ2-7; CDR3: CASSYDPRGAYEQYF; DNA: TGTGCCAGCAGTTACGACCCACGGGGAGCCTACGAGCAGTACTTC
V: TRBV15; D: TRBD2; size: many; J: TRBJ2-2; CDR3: CATSREGLSGTGELFF; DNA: TGTGCCACCAGCAGAGAGGGACTAAGTGGAACCGGGGAGCTGTTTTTT
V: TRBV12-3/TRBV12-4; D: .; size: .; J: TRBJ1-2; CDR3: CASSQFKGGYTF; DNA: TGTGCCAGCAGCCAATTCAAGGGTGGCTACACCTTC
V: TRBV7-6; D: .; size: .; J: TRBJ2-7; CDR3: CASSVKQGVAYEQYF; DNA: TGTGCCAGCAGCGTAAAACAGGGAGTAGCCTACGAGCAGTACTTC
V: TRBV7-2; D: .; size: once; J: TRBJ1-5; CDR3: CASSYGTGETQHF; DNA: TGTGCCAGCAGCTACGGGACCGGAGAGACCCAGCATTTT
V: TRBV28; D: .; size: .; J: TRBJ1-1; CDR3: CASSPTPTSTEAFF; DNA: TGTGCCAGCAGTCCCACCCCGACCTCCACTGAAGCTTTCTTT
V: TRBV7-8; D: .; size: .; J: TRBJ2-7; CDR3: CASSPRLDSFHEQYF; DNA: TGTGCCAGCAGCCCTCGCCTTGACAGTTTCCACGAGCAGTACTTC
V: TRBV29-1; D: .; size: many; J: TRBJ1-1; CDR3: CSVGGSNTEAFF; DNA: TGCAGCGTTGGAGGGTCTAACACTGAAGCTTTCTTT
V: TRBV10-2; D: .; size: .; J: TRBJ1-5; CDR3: CASSLASLGQPQHF; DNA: TGTGCCAGCAGCCTGGCTTCCCTGGGGCAGCCCCAGCATTTT
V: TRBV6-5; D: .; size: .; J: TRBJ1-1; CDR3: CASSYSSVGGTEAFF; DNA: TGTGCCAGCAGTTACTCATCTGTCGGGGGCACTGAAGCTTTCTTT
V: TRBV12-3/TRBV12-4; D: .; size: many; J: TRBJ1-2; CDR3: CASSLSDYGYTF; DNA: TGTGCCAGCAGTTTGTCGGACTATGGCTACACCTTC
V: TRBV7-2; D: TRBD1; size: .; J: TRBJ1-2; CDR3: CASRSGTGVLVRPGYTF; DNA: TGTGCCAGCAGATCCGGGACAGGGGTCCTCGTGAGGCCTGGCTACACCTTC
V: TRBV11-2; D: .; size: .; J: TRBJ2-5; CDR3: CASSTARGAEGETQYF; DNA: TGTGCCAGCAGCACCGCTCGGGGGGCAGAAGGAGAGACCCAGTACTTC
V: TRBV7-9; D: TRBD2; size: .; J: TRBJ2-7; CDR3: CASSPAGVGEQYF; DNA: TGTGCCAGCAGCCCAGCGGGAGTGGGGGAGCAGTACTTC
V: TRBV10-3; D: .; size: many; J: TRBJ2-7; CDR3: CAISDGRGSYEQYF; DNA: TGTGCCATCAGTGACGGACGGGGGTCCTACGAGCAGTACTTC
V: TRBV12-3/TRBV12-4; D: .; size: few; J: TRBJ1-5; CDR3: CASSSAETGSNQPQHF; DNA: TGTGCCAGCAGTTCTGCCGAGACAGGTAGCAATCAGCCCCAGCATTTT
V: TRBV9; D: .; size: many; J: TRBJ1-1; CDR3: CASSGPTGKTEAFF; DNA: TGTGCCAGCAGCGGACCCACAGGGAAAACTGAAGCTTTCTTT
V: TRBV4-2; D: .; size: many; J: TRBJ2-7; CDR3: CASSQEEGPLHF; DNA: TGTGCCAGCAGCCAAGAGGAAGGGCCCCTCCACTTC
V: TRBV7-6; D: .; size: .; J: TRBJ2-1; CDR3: CASSLDLSLQFF; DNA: TGTGCCAGCAGCTTAGACTTAAGCCTGCAGTTCTTC
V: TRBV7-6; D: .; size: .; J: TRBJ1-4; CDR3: CASSPSGRGKNEKLFF; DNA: TGTGCCAGCAGCCCCTCCGGGCGGGGAAAAAATGAAAAACTGTTTTTT
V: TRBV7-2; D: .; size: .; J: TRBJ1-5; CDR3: CASSNTGLNQPQHF; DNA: TGTGCCAGCAGCAATACAGGGCTGAATCAGCCCCAGCATTTT
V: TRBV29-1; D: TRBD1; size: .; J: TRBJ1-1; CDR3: CTVVQGASNTEAFF; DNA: TGCACCGTTGTGCAGGGGGCGTCGAACACCGAAGCTTTCTTT
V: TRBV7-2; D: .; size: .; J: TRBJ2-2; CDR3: CASSLAGAAGELFF; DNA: TGTGCCAGCAGCTTAGCAGGGGCGGCCGGGGAGCTGTTTTTT
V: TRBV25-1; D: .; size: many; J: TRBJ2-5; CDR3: CASSVGDQETQYF; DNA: TGTGCCAGCAGTGTTGGCGATCAAGAGACCCAGTACTTC
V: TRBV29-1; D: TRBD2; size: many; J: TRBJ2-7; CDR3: CSVEVGRVEFF; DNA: TGCAGCGTTGAAGTAGGGAGGGTCGAGTTCTTC
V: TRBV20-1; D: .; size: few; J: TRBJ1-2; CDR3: CSAREGYTF; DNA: TGCAGTGCTAGGGAGGGCTACACCTTC
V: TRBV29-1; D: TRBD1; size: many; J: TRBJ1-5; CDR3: CSVDQGAGEPQHF; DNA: TGCAGCGTTGATCAGGGGGCCGGGGAGCCCCAGCATTTT
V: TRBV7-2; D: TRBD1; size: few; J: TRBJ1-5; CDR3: CASSQADLTGRGGQPQHF; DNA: TGCGCCAGCAGCCAAGCCGACCTGACAGGGAGAGGTGGTCAGCCCCAGCATTTT
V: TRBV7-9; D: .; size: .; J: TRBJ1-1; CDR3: CASSLGLGDLRAFF; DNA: TGTGCCAGCAGCTTAGGTCTAGGGGATCTGAGAGCTTTCTTT
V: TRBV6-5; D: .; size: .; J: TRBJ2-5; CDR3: CATRRSQGGKETQYF; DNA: TGTGCCACCAGAAGGTCCCAGGGAGGAAAAGAGACCCAGTACTTC
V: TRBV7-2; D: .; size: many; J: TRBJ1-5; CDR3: CASSLVDSNQPQHF; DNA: TGTGCCAGCAGCTTGGTAGATAGCAATCAGCCCCAGCATTTT
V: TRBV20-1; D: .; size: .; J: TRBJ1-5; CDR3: CSARDSATEDQPQHF; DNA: TGCAGTGCTAGAGATTCTGCGACAGAGGATCAGCCCCAGCATTTT
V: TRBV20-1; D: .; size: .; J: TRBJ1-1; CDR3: CSATRRLTNTEAFF; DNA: TGCAGTGCTACACGGCGACTTACGAACACTGAAGCTTTCTTT
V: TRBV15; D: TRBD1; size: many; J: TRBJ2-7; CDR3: CATSRDRGHEQYF; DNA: TGTGCCACCAGCAGGGACAGGGGCCACGAGCAGTACTTC
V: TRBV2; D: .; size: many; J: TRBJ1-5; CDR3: CASSEGVTQPQHF; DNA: TGTGCCAGCAGTGAGGGGGTCACCCAGCCCCAGCATTTT
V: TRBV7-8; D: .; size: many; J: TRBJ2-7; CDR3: CASSQGGFTYEQYF; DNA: TGTGCCAGCAGCCAAGGGGGGTTCACCTACGAGCAGTACTTC
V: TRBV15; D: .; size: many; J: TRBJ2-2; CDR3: CATRVGTGELFF; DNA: TGTGCCACCAGGGTCGGTACCGGGGAGCTGTTTTTT
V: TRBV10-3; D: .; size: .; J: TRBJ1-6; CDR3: CAISQEGRSASPLHF; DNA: TGTGCCATCAGCCAAGAGGGACGGAGCGCTTCACCCCTCCACTTT
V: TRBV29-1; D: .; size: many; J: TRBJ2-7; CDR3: CSVESVNEQYF; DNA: TGCAGCGTTGAAAGCGTGAACGAGCAGTACTTC
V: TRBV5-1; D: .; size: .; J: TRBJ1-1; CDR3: CASSLAERSNTEAFF; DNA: TGCGCCAGCAGCTTGGCCGAGAGGAGTAACACTGAAGCTTTCTTT
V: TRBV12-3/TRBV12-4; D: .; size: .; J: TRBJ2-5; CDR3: CASCTREIETQYF; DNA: TGTGCCAGCTGCACCCGGGAAATAGAGACCCAGTACTTC
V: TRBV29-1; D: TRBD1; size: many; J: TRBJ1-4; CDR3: CSVTGTGGEKLFF; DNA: TGCAGCGTTACCGGGACAGGGGGTGAAAAACTGTTTTTT